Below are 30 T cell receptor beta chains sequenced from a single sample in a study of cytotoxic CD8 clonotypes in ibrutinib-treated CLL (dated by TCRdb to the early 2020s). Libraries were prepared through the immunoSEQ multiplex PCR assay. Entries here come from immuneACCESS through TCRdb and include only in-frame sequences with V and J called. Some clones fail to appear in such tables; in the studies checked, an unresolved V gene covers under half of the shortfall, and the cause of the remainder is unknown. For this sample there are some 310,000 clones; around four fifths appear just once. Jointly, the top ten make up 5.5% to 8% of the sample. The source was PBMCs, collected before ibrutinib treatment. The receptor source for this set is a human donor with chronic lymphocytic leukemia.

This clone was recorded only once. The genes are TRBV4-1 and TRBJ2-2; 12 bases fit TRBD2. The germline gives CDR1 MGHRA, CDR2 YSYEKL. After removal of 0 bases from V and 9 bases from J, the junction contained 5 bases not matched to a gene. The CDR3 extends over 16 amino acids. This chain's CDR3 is CASSQEGTSGPWELFF. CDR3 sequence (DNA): TGCGCCAGCAGCCAAGAGGGGACTAGCGGGCCCTGGGAGCTGTTTTTT.

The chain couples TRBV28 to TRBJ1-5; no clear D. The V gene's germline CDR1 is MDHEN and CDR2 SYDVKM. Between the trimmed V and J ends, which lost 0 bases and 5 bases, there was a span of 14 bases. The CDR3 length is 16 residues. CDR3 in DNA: TGTGCCAGCAGTTTATGGTTTGGCAGCAAATATCAGCCCCAGCATTTT. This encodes CASSLWFGSKYQPQHF.

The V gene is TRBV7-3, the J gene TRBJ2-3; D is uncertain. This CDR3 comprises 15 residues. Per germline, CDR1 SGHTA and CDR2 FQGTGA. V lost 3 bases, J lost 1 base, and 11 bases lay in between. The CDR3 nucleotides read TGTGCCAGCAGCTTTGGGCCCCCCGGCACAGATACGCAGTATTTT. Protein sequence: CASSFGPPGTDTQYF.

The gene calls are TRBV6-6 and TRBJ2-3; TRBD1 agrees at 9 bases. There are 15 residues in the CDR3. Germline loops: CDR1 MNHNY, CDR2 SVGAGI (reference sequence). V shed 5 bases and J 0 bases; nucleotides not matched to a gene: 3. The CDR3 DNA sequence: TGTGCCAGCAGTAGGGGACAGGGCAGCACAGATACGCAGTATTTT. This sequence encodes CASSRGQGSTDTQYF.

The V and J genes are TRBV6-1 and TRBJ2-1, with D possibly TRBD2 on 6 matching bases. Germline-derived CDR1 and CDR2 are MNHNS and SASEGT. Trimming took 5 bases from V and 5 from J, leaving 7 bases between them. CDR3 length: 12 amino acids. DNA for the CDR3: TGTGCCAGCAGTCGGAGGGACAATGAGCAGTTCTTC. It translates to CASSRRDNEQFF.

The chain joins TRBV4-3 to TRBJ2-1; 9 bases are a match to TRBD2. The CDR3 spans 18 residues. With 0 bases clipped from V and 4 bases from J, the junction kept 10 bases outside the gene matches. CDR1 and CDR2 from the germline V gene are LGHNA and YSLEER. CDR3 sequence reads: CASSQEPPLAGLYNEQFF. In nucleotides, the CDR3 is TGCGCCAGCAGCCAAGAGCCCCCCCTAGCGGGACTATACAATGAGCAGTTCTTC.

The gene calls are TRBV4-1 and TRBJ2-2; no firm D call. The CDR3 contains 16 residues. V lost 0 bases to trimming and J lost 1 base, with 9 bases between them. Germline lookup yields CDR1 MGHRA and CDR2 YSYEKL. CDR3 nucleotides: TGCGCCAGCAGCCAAGAACAGTTAGTGAACACCGGGGAGCTGTTTTTT. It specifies CASSQEQLVNTGELFF.

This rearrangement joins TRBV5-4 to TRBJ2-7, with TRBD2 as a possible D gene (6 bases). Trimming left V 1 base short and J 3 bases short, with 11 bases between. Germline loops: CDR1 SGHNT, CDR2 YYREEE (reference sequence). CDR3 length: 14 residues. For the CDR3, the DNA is TGTGCCAGCAGCTTGCTGGAGGGAAACTACGAGCAGTACTTC. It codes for CASSLLEGNYEQYF.

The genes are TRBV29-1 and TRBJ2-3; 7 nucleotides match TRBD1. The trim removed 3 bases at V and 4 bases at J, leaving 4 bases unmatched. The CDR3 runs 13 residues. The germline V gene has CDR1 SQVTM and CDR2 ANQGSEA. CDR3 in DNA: TGCAGCGTTGAGGACAGGTTTCCAGATACGCAGTATTTT. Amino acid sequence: CSVEDRFPDTQYF.

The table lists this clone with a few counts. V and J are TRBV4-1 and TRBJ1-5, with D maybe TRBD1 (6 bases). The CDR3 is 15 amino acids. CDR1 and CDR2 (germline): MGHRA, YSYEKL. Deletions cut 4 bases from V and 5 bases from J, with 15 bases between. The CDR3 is CASSRLLQGDQPQHF. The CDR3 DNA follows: TGCGCCAGCAGCCGCCTTTTACAGGGTGATCAGCCCCAGCATTTT.

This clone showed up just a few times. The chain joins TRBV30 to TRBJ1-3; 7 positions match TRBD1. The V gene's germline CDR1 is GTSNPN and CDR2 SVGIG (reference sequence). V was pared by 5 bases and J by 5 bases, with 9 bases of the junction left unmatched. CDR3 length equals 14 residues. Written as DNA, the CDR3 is TGTGCCTGGGGCCGTACAGGGGTGAGAAACACCATATATTTT. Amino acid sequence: CAWGRTGVRNTIYF.

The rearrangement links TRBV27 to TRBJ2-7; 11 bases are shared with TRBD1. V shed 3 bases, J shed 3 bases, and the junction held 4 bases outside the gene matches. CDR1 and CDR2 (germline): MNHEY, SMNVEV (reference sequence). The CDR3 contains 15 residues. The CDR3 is CASSLDRGLYYEQYF. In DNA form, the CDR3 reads TGTGCCAGCAGTTTGGACAGGGGGCTTTACTACGAGCAGTACTTC.

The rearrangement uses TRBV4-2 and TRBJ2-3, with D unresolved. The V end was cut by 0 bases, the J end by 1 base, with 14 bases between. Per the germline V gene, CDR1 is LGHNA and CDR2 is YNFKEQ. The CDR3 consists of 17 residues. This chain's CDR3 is CASSQDYRRLGTDTQYF. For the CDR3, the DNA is TGTGCCAGCAGCCAAGATTATAGACGGCTCGGCACAGATACGCAGTATTTT.

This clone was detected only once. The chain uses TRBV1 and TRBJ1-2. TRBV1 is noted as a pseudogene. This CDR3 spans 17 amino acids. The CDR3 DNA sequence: TGCACCAGCAGCTTTTACGGGGGGGGCTCGACCAACTATGGCTACACCTTC. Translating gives CTSSFYGGGSTNYGYTF.

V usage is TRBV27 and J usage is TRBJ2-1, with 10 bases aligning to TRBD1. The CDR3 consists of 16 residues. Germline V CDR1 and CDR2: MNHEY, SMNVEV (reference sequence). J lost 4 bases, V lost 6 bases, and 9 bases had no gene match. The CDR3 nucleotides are TGTGCCAGCAGACCAACTCCGGGACAGGGGTACAATGAGCAGTTCTTC. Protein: CASRPTPGQGYNEQFF.

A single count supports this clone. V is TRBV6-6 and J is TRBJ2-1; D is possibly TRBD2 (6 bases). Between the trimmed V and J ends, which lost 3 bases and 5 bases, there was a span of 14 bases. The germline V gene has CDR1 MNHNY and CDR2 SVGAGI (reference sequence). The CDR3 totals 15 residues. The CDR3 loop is CASSYPWGDNNEQFF. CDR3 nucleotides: TGTGCCAGCAGTTATCCCTGGGGGGATAACAATGAGCAGTTCTTC.

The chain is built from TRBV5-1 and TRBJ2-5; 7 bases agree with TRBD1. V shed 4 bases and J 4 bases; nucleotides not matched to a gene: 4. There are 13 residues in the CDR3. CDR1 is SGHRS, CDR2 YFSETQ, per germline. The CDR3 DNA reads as TGCGCCAGCAGCGCCGGGACAGTAGAGACCCAGTACTTC. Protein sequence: CASSAGTVETQYF.

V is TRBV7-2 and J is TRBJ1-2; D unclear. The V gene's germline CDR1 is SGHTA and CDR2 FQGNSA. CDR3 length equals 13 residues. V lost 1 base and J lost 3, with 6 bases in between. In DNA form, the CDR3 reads TGTGCCAGCAGCTTAGGGACTGACTATGGCTACACCTTC. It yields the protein CASSLGTDYGYTF.

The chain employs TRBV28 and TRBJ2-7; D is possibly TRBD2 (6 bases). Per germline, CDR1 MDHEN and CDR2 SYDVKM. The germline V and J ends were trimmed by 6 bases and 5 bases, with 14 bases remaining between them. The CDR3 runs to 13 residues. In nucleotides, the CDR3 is TGTGCCAGCAGACGGGGAGGACGGAACGAGCAGTACTTC. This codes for CASRRGGRNEQYF.

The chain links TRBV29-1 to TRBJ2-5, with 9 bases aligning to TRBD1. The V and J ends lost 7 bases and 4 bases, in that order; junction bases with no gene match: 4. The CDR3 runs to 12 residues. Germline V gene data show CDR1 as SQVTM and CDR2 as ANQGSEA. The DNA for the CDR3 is TGCAGCGCCGGGACAGGGTTAGAGACCCAGTACTTC. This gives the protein CSAGTGLETQYF.

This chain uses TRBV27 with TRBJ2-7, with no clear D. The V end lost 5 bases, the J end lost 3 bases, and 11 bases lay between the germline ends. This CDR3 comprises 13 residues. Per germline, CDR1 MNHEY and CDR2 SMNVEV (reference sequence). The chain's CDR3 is CASSIRTHYEQYF. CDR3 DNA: TGTGCCAGCAGTATACGGACCCACTACGAGCAGTACTTC.

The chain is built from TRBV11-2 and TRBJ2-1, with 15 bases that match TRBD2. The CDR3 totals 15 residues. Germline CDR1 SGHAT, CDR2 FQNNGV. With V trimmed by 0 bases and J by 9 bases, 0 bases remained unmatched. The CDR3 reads CASSLEGLAGGEQFF. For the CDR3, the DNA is TGTGCCAGCAGCTTAGAGGGACTAGCGGGAGGTGAGCAGTTCTTC.

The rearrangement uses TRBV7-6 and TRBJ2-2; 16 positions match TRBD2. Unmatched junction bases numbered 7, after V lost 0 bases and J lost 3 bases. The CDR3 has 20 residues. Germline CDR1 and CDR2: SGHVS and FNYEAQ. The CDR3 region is CASSLAGGTSGRDDTGELFF. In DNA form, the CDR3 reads TGTGCCAGCAGCTTAGCGGGGGGGACTAGCGGGAGGGATGACACCGGGGAGCTGTTTTTT.

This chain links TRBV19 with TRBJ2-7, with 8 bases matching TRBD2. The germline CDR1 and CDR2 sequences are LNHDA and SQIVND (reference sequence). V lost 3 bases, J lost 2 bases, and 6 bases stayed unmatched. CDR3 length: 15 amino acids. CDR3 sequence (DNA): TGTGCCAGTAGTATTTTTACGGGAGGGACCTACGAGCAGTACTTC. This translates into CASSIFTGGTYEQYF. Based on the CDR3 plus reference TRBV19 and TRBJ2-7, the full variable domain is DGGITQSPKYLFRKEGQNVTLSCEQNLNHDAMYWYRQDPGQGLRLIYYSQIVNDFQKGDIAEGYSVSREKKESFPLTVTSAQKNPTAFYLCASSIFTGGTYEQYFGPGTRLTVT.

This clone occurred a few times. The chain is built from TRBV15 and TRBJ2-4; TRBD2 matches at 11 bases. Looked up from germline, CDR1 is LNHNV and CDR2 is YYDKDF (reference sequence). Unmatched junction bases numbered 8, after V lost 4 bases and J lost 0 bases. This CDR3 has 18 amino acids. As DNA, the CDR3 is TGTGCCACCAGCATACGACTAGCGGGACCTTTAGCCAAAAACATTCAGTACTTC. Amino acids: CATSIRLAGPLAKNIQYF. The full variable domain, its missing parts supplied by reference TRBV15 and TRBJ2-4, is DAMVIQNPRYQVTQFGKPVTLSCSQTLNHNVMYWYQQKSSQAPKLLFHYYDKDFNNEADTPDNFQSRRPNTSFCFLDIRSPGLGDTAMYLCATSIRLAGPLAKNIQYFGAGTRLSVL.

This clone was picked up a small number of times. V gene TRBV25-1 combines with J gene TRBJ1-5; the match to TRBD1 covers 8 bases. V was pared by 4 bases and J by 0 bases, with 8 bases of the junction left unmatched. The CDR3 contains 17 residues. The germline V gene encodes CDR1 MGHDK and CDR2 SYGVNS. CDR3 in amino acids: CASSGQGQGNSNQPQHF. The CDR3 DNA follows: TGTGCCAGCAGTGGACAGGGGCAGGGAAATAGCAATCAGCCCCAGCATTTT.

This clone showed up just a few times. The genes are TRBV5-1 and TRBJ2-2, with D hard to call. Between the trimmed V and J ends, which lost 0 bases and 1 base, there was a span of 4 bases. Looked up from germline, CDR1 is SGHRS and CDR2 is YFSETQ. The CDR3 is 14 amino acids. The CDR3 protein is CASSLAVNTGELFF. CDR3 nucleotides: TGCGCCAGCAGCTTGGCCGTGAACACCGGGGAGCTGTTTTTT. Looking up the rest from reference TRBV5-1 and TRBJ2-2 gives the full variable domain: KAGVTQTPRYLIKTRGQQVTLSCSPISGHRSVSWYQQTPGQGLQFLFEYFSETQRNKGNFPGRFSGRQFSNSRSEMNVSTLELGDSALYLCASSLAVNTGELFFGEGSRLTVL.

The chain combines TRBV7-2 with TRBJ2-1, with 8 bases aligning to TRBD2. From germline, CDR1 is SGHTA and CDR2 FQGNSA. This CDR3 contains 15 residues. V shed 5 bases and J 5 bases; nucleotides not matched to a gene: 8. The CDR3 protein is CASSGGLAGNNEQFF. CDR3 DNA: TGTGCCAGCAGCGGGGGCCTAGCGGGTAACAATGAGCAGTTCTTC.

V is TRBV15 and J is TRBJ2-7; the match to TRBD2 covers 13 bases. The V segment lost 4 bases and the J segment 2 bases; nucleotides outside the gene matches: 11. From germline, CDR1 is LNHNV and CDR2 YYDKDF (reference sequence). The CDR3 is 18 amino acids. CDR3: CATSTGLAGNPSPYEQYF. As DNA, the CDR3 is TGTGCCACCAGCACGGGACTAGCGGGGAATCCTTCCCCCTACGAGCAGTACTTC.

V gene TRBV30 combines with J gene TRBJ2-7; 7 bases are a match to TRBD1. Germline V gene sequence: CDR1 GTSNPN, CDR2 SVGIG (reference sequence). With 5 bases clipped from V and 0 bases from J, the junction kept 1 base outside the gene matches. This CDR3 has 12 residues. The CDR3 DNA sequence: TGTGCCTGGCGGGACAGCTCCTACGAGCAGTACTTC. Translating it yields CAWRDSSYEQYF.